This TCR beta chain was recovered during a study of control samples from healthy donors and cancer patients. Here immunoSEQ multiplex PCR was the method, and the copy in TCRdb shows in-frame clones only, minus some. This sample carries some 120,000 clones, approximately 95% of them seen once, and the ten largest clones take approximately 4%. This CDR3 region has 14 residues. Germline V lookup: CDR1 MNHEY, CDR2 SVGEGT. V lost 5 bases and J lost 1, with 11 bases in between. The source of this sequence is a man in his thirties or forties in good health. Input material: blood. The chain combines TRBV6-2 or TRBV6-3 with TRBJ2-5; D possibly matches TRBD1 or TRBD2 (5 bases each). CDR3 sequence: CASSPRDVQETQYF. The CDR3 DNA reads as TGTGCCAGCAGTCCCCGGGACGTCCAAGAGACCCAGTACTTC.